The present entry profiles one TCR beta chain with its context. Germline V gene sequence: CDR1 SGHVS, CDR2 FQNEAQ. The ends were cut back, 0 bases at V and 0 bases at J, with 12 bases in the middle. The CDR3 has 17 amino acids. These data originate in a study of blood T cell repertoires in COVID-19. Overall study context: PBMCs, B-cell-depleted T cells, or T cells were the source of the cDNA or gDNA that made up the material.

The table came from immunoSEQ multiplex PCR; TCRdb's copy has only in-frame clones and leaves some out. The sample holds roughly 230,000 clones, about 82% seen once. Sequencing was performed on peripheral blood. The TCR was taken from a woman aged 55-70 years with active or convalescent COVID-19. V gene TRBV7-8 combines with J gene TRBJ1-3; maybe TRBD1 (5 bases). The CDR3: CASSLALQGSSGNTIYF. The CDR3, as DNA: TGTGCCAGCAGCTTAGCGCTGCAGGGAAGCTCTGGAAACACCATATATTTT.